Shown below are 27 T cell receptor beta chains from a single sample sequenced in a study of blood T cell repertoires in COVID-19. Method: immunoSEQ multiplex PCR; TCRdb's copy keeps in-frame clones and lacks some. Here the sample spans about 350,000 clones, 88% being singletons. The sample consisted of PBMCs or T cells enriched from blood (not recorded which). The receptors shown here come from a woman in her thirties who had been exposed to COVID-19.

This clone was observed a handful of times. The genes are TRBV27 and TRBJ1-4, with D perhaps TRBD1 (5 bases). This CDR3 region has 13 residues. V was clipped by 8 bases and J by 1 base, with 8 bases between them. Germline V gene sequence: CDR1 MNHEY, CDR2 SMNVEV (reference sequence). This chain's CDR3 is CASRRGTNEKLFF. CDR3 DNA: TGTGCCAGCCGTAGGGGAACTAATGAAAAACTGTTTTTT.

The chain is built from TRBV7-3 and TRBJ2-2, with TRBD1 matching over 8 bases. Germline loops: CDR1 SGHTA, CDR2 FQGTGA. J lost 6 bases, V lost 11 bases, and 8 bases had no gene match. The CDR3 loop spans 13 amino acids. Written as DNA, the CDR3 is TGTGCCTCCGGACAGGGATCCGCCGGGGAGCTGTTTTTT. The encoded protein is CASGQGSAGELFF.

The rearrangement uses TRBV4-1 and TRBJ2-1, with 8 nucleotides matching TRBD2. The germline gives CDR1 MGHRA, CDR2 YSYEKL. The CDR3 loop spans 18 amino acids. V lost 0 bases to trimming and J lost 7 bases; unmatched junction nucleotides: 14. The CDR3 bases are TGCGCCAGCAGCCAAGATGGTCTTGGAGCGGGAGTGTGGAATGAGCAGTTCTTC. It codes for CASSQDGLGAGVWNEQFF.

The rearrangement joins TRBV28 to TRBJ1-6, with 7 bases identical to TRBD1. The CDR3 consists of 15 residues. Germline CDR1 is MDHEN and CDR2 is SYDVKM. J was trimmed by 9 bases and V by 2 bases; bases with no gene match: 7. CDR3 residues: CASSLGTVFSSPLHF. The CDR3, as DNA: TGTGCCAGCAGTTTAGGGACAGTCTTTAGTTCACCCCTCCACTTT.

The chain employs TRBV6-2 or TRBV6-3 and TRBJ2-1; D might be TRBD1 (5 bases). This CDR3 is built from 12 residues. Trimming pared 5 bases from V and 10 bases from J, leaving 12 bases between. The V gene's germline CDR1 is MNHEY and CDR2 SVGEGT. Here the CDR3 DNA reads TGTGCCAGCAGTCAAAGGGGCAGAGAGCAGTTCTTC. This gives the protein CASSQRGREQFF.

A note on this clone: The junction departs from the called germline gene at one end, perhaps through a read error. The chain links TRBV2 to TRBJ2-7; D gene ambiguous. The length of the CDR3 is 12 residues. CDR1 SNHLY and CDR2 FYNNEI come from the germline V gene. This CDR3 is CASREDTYEQYF. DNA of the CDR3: TGTGCCAGCAGGGAAGATACCTACGAGCAGTACTTC.

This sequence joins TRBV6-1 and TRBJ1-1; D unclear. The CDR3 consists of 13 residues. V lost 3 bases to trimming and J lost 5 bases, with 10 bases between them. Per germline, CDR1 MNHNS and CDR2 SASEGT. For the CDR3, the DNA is TGTGCCAGCAGTGACACGGGAGTAACTGAAGCTTTCTTT. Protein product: CASSDTGVTEAFF.

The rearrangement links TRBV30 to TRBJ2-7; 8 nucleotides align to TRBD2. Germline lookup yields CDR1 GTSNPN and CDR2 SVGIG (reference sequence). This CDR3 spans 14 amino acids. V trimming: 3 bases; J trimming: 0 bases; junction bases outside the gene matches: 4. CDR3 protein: CAWRTGTSSYEQYF. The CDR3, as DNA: TGTGCCTGGAGGACCGGGACTAGCTCCTACGAGCAGTACTTC.

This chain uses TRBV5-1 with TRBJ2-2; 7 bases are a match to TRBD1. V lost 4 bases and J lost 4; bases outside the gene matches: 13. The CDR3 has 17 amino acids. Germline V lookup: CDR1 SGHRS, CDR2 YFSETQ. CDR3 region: CASSPFMGQLRTGELFF. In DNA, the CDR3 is TGCGCCAGCAGCCCCTTTATGGGACAGTTACGCACCGGGGAGCTGTTTTTT.

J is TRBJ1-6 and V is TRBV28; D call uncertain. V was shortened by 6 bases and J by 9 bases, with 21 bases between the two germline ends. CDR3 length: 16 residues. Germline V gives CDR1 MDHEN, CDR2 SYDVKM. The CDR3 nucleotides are TGTGCCAGCAGCCCCCGACTGGGAGGGCGGGGTTCACCCCTCCACTTT. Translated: CASSPRLGGRGSPLHF.

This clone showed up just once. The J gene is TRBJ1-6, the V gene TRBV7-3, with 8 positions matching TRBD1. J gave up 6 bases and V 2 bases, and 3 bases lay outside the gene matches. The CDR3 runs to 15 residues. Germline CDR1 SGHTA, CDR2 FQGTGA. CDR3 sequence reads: CASSLGQGFNSPLHF. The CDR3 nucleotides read TGTGCCAGCAGCTTAGGACAGGGATTTAATTCACCCCTCCACTTT.

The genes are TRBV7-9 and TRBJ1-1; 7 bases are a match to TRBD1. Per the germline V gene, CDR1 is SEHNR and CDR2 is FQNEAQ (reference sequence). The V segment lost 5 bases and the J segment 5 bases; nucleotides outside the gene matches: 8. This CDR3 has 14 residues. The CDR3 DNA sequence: TGTGCCAGCAGCGTTACAGGGGTCGGGACTGAAGCTTTCTTT. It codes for CASSVTGVGTEAFF.

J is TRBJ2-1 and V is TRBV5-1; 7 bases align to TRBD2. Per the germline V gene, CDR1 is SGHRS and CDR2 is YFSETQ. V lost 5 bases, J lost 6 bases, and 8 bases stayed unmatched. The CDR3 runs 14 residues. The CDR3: CASRPAGDFNEQFF. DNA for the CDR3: TGCGCCAGCAGGCCGGCGGGAGACTTCAATGAGCAGTTCTTC. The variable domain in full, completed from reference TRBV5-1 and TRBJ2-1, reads KAGVTQTPRYLIKTRGQQVTLSCSPISGHRSVSWYQQTPGQGLQFLFEYFSETQRNKGNFPGRFSGRQFSNSRSEMNVSTLELGDSALYLCASRPAGDFNEQFFGPGTRLTVL.

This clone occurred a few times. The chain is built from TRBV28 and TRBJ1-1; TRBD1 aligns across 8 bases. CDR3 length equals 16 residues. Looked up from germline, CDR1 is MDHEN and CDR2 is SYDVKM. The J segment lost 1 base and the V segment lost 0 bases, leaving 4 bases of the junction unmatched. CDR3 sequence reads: CASSLWQGAGNTEAFF. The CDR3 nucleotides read TGTGCCAGCAGTTTATGGCAGGGGGCAGGGAACACTGAAGCTTTCTTT.

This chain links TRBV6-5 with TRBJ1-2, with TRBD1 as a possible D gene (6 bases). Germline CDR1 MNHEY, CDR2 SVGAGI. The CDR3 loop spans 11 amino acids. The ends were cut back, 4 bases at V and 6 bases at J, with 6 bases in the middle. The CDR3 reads CASSWGHGYTF. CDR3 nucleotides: TGTGCCAGCAGTTGGGGGCATGGCTACACCTTC.

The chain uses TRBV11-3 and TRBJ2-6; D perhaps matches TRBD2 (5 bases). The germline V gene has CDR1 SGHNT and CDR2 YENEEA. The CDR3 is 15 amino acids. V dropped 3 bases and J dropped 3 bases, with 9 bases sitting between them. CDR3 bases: TGTGCCAGCAGCTTCCGAGGGATTGGGGCCAACGTCCTGACTTTC. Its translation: CASSFRGIGANVLTF. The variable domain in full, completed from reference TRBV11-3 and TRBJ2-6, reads EAGVVQSPRYKIIEKKQPVAFWCNPISGHNTLYWYLQNLGQGPELLIRYENEEAVDDSQLPKDRFSAERLKGVDSTLKIQPAELGDSAVYLCASSFRGIGANVLTFGAGSRLTVL.

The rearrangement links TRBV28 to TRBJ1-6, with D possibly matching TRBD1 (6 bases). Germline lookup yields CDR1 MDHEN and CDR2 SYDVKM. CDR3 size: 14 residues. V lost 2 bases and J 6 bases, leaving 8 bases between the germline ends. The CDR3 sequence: CASSLGQINSPLHF. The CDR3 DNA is TGTGCCAGCAGTTTAGGACAGATTAATTCACCCCTCCACTTT. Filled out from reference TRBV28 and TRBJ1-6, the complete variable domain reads DVKVTQSSRYLVKRTGEKVFLECVQDMDHENMFWYRQDPGLGLRLIYFSYDVKMKEKGDIPEGYSVSREKKERFSLILESASTNQTSMYLCASSLGQINSPLHFGNGTRLTVT.

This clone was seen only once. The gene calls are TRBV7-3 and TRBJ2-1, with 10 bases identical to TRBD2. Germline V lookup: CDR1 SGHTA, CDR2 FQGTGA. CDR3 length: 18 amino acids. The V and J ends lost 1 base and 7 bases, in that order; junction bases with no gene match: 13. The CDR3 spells CASSLSGATSGRGNEQFF. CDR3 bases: TGTGCCAGCAGCTTAAGTGGGGCGACCAGCGGGAGGGGGAATGAGCAGTTCTTC.

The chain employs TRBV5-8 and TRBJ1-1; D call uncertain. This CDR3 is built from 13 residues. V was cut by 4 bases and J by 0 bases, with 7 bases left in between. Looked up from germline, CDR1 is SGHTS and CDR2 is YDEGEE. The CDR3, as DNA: TGTGCCAGCAGCGTGACACTGAACACTGAAGCTTTCTTT. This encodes CASSVTLNTEAFF.

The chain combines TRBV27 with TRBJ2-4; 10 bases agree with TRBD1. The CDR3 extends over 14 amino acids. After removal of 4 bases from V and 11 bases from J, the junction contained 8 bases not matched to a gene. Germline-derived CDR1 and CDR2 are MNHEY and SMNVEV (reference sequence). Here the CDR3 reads CASSSYLGTGVQYF. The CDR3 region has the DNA TGTGCCAGCAGTTCCTACCTAGGGACAGGGGTTCAGTACTTC.

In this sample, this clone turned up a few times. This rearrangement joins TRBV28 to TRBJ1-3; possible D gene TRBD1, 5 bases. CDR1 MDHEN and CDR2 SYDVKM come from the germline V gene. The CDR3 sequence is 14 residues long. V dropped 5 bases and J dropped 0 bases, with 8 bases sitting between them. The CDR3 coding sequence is TGTGCCAGCAGTCTACAGGACTCTGGAAACACCATATATTTT. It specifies CASSLQDSGNTIYF.

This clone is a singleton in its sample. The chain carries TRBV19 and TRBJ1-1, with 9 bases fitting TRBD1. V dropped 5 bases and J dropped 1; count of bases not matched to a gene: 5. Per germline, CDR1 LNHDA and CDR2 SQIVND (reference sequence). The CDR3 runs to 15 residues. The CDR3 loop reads CASSEQGAGNTEAFF. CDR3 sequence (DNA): TGTGCCAGTAGTGAACAGGGGGCCGGGAACACTGAAGCTTTCTTT.

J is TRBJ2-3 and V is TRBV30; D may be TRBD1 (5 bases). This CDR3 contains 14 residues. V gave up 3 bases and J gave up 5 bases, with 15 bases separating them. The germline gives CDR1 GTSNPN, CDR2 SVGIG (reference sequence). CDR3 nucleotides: TGTGCCTGGAGCCCCGGCAGGGCGGAAGATACGCAGTATTTT. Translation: CAWSPGRAEDTQYF.

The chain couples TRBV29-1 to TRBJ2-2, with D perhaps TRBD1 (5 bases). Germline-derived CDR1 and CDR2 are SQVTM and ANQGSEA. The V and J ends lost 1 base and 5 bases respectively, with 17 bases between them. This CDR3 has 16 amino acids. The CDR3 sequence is CSVEAGRQGWTGELFF. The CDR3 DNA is TGCAGCGTTGAAGCGGGTCGGCAGGGATGGACCGGGGAGCTGTTTTTT.

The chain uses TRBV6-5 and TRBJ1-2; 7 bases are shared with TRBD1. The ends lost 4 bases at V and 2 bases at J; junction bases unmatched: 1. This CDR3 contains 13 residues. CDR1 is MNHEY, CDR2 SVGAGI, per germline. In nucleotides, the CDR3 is TGTGCCAGCAGTTCGACAGGGAACTATGGCTACACCTTC. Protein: CASSSTGNYGYTF.

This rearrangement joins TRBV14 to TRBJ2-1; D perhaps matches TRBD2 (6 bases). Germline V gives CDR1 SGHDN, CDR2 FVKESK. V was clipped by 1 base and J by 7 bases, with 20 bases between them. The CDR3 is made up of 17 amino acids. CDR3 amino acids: CASSQAISTGTPNEQFF. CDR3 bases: TGTGCCAGCAGCCAAGCCATATCAACCGGGACTCCTAATGAGCAGTTCTTC.

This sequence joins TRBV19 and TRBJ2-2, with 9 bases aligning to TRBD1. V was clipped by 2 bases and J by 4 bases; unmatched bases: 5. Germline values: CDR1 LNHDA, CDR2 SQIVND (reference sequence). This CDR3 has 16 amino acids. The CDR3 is CASSILGQGGTGELFF. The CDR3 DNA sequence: TGTGCCAGTAGTATATTGGGACAGGGCGGCACCGGGGAGCTGTTTTTT.